Below, one TCR beta chain is given with its context. Its antigen is as yet unknown. This table comes from immunoSEQ multiplex PCR, and its TCRdb copy is limited to in-frame clones, with some not included. The repertoire has some 120,000 clones, around nine tenths of them found once; the top ten carry about 1.6%. Germline assignment: CDR1 GTSNPN and CDR2 SVGIG (reference sequence). The CDR3 loop spans 15 amino acids. The V and J ends lost 0 bases and 1 base respectively, with 13 bases between them. These data belong to a study of T cell responses to AZD1222 COVID-19 vaccine. Overall study findings and caveats: Donors skewed white British and female; clonal diversity was possibly underestimated. At study baseline, merely more than 5 AZD1222 recipients were seropositive.

This clonotype was obtained from an adult who received the AZD1222 COVID-19 vaccine. The chain links TRBV30 to TRBJ2-7; D is unresolved. The material sequenced was peripheral blood, taken 28 days after the second AZD1222 dose. CDR3 sequence reads: CAWSVASHISYEQYF. Written as DNA, the CDR3 is TGTGCCTGGAGTGTAGCCAGCCACATATCCTACGAGCAGTACTTC. The full variable domain, rest sourced from reference TRBV30 and TRBJ2-7, is SQTIHQWPATLVQPVGSPLSLECTVEGTSNPNLYWYRQAAGRGLQLLFYSVGIGQISSEVPQNLSASRPQDRQFILSSKKLLLSDSGFYLCAWSVASHISYEQYFGPGTRLTVT.